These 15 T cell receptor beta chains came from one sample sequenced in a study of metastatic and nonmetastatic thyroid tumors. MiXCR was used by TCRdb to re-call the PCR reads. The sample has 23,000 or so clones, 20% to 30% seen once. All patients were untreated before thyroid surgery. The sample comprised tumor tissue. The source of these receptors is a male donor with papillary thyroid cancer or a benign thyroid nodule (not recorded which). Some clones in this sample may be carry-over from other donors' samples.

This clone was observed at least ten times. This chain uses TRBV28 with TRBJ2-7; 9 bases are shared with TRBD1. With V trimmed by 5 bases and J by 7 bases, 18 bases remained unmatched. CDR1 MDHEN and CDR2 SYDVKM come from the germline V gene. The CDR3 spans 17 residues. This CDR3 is CASSTLMGGTGSGEQYF. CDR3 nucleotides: TGTGCCAGCAGTACTCTTATGGGAGGGACAGGGTCAGGTGAGCAGTACTTC.

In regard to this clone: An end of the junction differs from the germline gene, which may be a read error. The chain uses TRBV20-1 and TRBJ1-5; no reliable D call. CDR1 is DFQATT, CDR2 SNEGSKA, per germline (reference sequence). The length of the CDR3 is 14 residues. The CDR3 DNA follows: TGCAGTTCTAGCATTTCGGTTGGCCGACAGCCCCAGCATTTT. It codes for CSSSISVGRQPQHF.

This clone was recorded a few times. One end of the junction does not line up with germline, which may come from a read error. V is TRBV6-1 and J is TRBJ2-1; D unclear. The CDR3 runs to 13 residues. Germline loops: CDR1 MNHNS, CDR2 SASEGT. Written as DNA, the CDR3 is TGTGCCATCAGTGAAAGTCGCTTTGATGAGCAGTTCTTC. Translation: CAISESRFDEQFF.

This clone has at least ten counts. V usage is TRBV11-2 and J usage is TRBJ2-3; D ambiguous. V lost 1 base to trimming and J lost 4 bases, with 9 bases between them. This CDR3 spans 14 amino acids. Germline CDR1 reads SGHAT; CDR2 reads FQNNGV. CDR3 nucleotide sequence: TGTGCCAGCAGCTTAGGGGCTAGTCCAGATACGCAGTATTTT. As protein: CASSLGASPDTQYF.

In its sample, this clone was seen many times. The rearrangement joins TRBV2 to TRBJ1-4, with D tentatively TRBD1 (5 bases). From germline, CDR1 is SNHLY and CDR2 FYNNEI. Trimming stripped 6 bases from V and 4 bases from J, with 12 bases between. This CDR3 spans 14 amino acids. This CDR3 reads CASSRDGRNEKLFF. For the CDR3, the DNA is TGTGCCAGCAGCCGGGACGGACGTAATGAAAAACTGTTTTTT. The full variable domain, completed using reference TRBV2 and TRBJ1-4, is EPEVTQTPSHQVTQMGQEVILRCVPISNHLYFYWYRQILGQKVEFLVSFYNNEISEKSEIFDDQFSVERPDGSNFTLKIRSTKLEDSAMYFCASSRDGRNEKLFFGSGTQLSVL.

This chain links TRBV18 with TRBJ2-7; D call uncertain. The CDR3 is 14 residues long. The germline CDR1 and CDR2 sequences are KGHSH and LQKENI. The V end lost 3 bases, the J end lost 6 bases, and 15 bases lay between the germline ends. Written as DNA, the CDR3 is TGTGCCAGCTCACCCACTCCCCTCGCTCCCGAGCAGTACTTC. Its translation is CASSPTPLAPEQYF.

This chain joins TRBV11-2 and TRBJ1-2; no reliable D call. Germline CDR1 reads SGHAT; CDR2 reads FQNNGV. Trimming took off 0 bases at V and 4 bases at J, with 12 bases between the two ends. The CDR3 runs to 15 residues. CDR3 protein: CASSLDRVEFYGYTF. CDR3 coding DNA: TGTGCCAGCAGCTTAGATCGGGTAGAGTTCTATGGCTACACCTTC.

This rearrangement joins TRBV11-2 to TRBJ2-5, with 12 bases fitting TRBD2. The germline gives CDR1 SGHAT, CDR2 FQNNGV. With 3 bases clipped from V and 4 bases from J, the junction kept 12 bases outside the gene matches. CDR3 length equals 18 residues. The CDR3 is CASSFGTSGWARRETQYF. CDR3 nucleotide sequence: TGTGCCAGCAGCTTTGGGACTAGCGGGTGGGCCCGTCGAGAGACCCAGTACTTC. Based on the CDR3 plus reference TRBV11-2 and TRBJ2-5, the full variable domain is EAGVAQSPRYKIIEKRQSVAFWCNPISGHATLYWYQQILGQGPKLLIQFQNNGVVDDSQLPKDRFSAERLKGVDSTLKIQPAKLEDSAVYLCASSFGTSGWARRETQYFGPGTRLLVL.

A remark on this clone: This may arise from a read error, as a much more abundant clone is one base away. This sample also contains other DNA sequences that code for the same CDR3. CDR3 region: CASRRQGGQPQHF. The CDR3 nucleotides read TGTGCCAGCAGGAGACAGGGTGGTCAGCCCCAGCATTTT. The chain recombines TRBV6-2 or TRBV6-3 with TRBJ1-5; 7 bases are a match to TRBD1. Germline V gene data show CDR1 as MNHEY and CDR2 as SVGEGT. The CDR3 is 13 residues long. After removal of 6 bases from V and 6 bases from J, the junction contained 5 bases not matched to a gene.

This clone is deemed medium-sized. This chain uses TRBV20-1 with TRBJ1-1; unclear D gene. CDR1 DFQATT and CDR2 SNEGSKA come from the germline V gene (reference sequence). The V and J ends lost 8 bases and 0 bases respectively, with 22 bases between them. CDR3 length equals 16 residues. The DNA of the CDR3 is TGCAGTTCCCCCGTAGGAGGCGAAACCTTGAACACTGAAGCTTTCTTT. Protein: CSSPVGGETLNTEAFF.

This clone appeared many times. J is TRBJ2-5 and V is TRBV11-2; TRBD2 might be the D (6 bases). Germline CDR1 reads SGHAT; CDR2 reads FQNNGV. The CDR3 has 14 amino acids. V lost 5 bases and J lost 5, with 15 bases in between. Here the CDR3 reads CASSPHREQETQYF. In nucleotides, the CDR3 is TGTGCCAGCAGCCCTCACCGGGAGCAGGAGACCCAGTACTTC.

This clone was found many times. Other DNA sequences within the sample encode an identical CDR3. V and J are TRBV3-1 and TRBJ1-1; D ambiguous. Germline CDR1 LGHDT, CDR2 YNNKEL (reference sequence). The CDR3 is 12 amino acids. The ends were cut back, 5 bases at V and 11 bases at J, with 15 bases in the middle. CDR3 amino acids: CASSEGRTSAFF. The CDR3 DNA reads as TGTGCCAGCAGCGAAGGGCGTACTTCGGCTTTCTTT.

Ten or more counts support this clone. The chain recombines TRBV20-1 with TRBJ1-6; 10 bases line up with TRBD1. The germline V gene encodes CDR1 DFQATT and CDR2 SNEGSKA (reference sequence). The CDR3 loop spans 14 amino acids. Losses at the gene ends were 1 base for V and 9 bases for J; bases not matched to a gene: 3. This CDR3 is CSARVTGGGSPLHF. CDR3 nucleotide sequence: TGCAGTGCTAGAGTGACAGGGGGCGGTTCACCCCTCCACTTT.

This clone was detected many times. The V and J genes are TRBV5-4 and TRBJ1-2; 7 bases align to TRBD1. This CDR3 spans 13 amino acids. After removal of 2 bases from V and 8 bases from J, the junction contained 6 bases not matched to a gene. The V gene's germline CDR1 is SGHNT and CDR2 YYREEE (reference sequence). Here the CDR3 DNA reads TGTGCCAGCAGCTTAAGACAGGGCGGGGGCTACACCTTC. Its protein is CASSLRQGGGYTF.

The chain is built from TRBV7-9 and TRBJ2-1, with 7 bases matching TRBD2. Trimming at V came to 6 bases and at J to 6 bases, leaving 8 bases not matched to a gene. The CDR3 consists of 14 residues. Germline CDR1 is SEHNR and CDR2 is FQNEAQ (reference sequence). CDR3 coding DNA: TGTGCCAGCAGTGGACTAGACCGCATCAATGAGCAGTTCTTC. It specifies CASSGLDRINEQFF.